This T cell receptor beta chain was captured by sequencing in a study of memory B cells and T cells in multiple sclerosis. The table came from immunoSEQ multiplex PCR; TCRdb's copy has only in-frame clones and leaves some out. The sample includes about 46,000 clones, more than 65% of them seen just once. Whole-study results and caveats: Compartments had unequal clone-set sizes, affecting shared clonotype counts.

The CDR3 runs to 14 residues. The germline CDR1 and CDR2 sequences are MNHEY and SVGAGI. Trimming shortened V by 5 bases and J by 7 bases, and 17 bases separated the two germline ends. Notes on this clone: What it binds is not known.

CFSE-dim autoproliferating and CFSE-high non-proliferating T cells from unstimulated culture were sequenced separately. Some 50 million CFSE-labeled PBMCs were cultured less than eight days unstimulated, then replicate wells were pooled. PBMCs were labeled with approximately 0.55 uM CFSE and cultured without exogenous stimuli. The chain carries TRBV6-5 and TRBJ1-2; possible D gene TRBD1, 6 bases. The source of this sequence is a human donor with multiple sclerosis. Sequencing input: PBMCs from blood kept in culture. CDR3 coding DNA: TGTGCCAGCAGTCAGTCAAGGACAGTTCTTGGCTACACCTTC. Translated: CASSQSRTVLGYTF.